This T cell receptor (beta chain) was profiled in a study of shared clonotypes between healthy human individuals (dated by TCRdb to about 2020). About the investigation overall: A few men and a couple of women, aged 18 to 49 years, made up the cohort. For each donor, CD4 naive and CD4 memory were each given three plates, CD8 naive was given two plates, and CD8 memory was given one plate. To estimate repertoire size and how much clonotypes are shared between individuals, the study performed deep sequencing of blood TCR repertoires from roughly five healthy adults. To increase sequencing depth and limit assay-specific biases, TCR repertoire library preparation and sequencing were carried out by different laboratories using diverse techniques. Leukapheresis yielded between about 0.9 and 9 billion PBMCs per donor.

Relative to germline, V is missing 4 bases and J is missing 2 bases, with 4 bases of the junction outside any gene match. The CDR3 spans 15 residues, from the cysteine through the phenylalanine. Only CDR3 DNA is held: 45 bases, read in frame from base 1. CDR1 and CDR2 were assigned from the germline V gene as LGHNA and YNFKEQ. TCR CDR3 regions were amplified from genomic DNA by multiplex PCR using the deep immunoSEQ assay. Genomic DNA extracted from each cell subset was distributed evenly over all wells of several immunoSEQ 96-well plates, and each plate served as one replicate. For sorted subsets, 200 to 250 ng of genomic DNA, equivalent to roughly 33,000 T cell genomes, went into each replicate PCR. Purified libraries were quantified with a Qubit 3.0 fluorometer, sized on a Bioanalyzer 2100, and re-quantified with the KAPA Library Quantification kit. A separate single-read 150-cycle Illumina NextSeq 550 flow cell was used to sequence each immunoSEQ 96-well plate. On the authors' methods: The immunoSEQ output contained only junctional sequences without quality scores, so filtering could not match that applied to full-length reads. To assign V/J genes and CDR3, sequences were annotated against IMGT germline references using PyIR, a Python wrapper for IgBLAST v1.9. Reads were filtered out if the reads had weak V/J assignments (E-value above 1e-6), no CDR3, stop codons, out-of-frame junctions, or ambiguous translated residues. V3J clonotypes were defined as sequences sharing the same inferred V gene, J gene, and CDR3 amino acid sequence. The percentage overlap between two repertoires was calculated by dividing the number of shared unique clonotypes by the size of the smaller repertoire. Richness of each repertoire was evaluated using RTK rarefaction, the Chao1 estimator, and Recon v2.1 estimates of unobserved clonotypes. For all TCRbeta clonotypes obtained by the gDNA method from a few donors, generation probabilities were computed with OLGA. This immuneACCESS table, as held by TCRdb, lists in-frame sequences with V and J called but not all clones. Of the missing ones, under half trace to an unresolved V gene in checked studies; the others have no known cause. The DNA was the basis for D and trimming; V, J and clone size are from that table. The sample data list millions of clones, and around nine tenths of these were observed just once. Roughly 0.13% of the sample is held by the ten biggest clonotypes.

Results the study describes overall, beyond this receptor: The small number of donors limited the genetic and exposure-history diversity represented. Across four donors, about 5.2% of naive CD4, 3% to 4% of naive CD8, approximately 2.5% of memory CD4, and approximately 0.4% of memory CD8 clonotypes were shared. Only blood was sampled, and tissue TCR repertoires likely differ from those in blood. Rarefaction of sorted-subset datasets indicated incomplete sequencing despite the large sequencing depth. Compared with non-shared clonotypes, the clonotypes found in all four sorted-subset donors had higher generation probabilities. Naive subsets generally had larger estimated clonotype richness than memory subsets did. Pairwise subsampling indicated that sequencing depth was expected to affect the degree of clonotype sharing among donors.

Worth noting for this clone: What antigen it recognizes has not been identified. Base quality data are lacking; no much larger clone is found one base away. The sample has other DNA sequences that encode this CDR3 too.

Healthy HIV-negative adults with no recently reported acute infections or vaccinations were included as donors. All donors were Caucasian adults living in Nashville, Tennessee, USA. CD4+ T cells were enriched by magnetic negative selection, after which naive cells were positively selected on CD45RA and the negative fraction was taken as the memory subset. Blood was obtained by leukapheresis, after which PBMCs were separated by Ficoll-Histopaque density gradient centrifugation and cryopreserved in liquid nitrogen vapor phase. Purity and quantity of every magnetically sorted T cell population were checked by analytical flow cytometry. Genomic DNA was isolated from every sorted fraction and measured by UV absorbance on a Nanodrop 2000c.

The clonotype was recovered from a man aged 18 to 29 in good health. The rearrangement joined TRBV4-2 to TRBJ2-7; TRBD2 matches 11 bases in the middle. Sequences were obtained from naive CD4+ T cells sorted from blood. The label giving this sample's cell subset or site can be read as: CD45RA+ positively selected. The DNA reads as follows: TGTGCCAGCAGCCGAGGGACTAGCGGAACCTACGAGCAGTACTTC. This encodes CASSRGTSGTYEQYF.